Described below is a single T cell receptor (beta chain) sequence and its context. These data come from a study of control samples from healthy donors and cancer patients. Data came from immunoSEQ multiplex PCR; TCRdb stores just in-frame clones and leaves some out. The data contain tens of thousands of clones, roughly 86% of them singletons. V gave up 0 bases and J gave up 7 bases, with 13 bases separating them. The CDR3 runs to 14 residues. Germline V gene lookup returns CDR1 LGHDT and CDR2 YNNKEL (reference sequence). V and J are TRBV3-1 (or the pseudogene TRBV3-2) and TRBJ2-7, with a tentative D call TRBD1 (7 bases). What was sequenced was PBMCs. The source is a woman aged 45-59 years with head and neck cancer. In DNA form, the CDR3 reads TGTGCCAGCAGCCAAGATAAGGGGGCGGGAGAGCAGTACTTC. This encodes CASSQDKGAGEQYF.